The 2 T cell receptor beta chains given below trace back to one sample, sequenced in a study of blood T cells in healthy people across ages. Combining a sample-barcoded 5' primer with a J-beta primer mix, a second PCR ran for about 6 to 12 cycles. TCRdb independently ran MiXCR on the 5' RACE reads; one entry per CDR3 protein. The repertoire holds 1.5 million to 2 million distinct CDR3 sequences, over 25% seen once, with 7.7% in the top ten. Sequencing was done on a sample of blood. Receptor source: a woman in her 30s in good health.

The gene calls are TRBV7-9 and TRBJ2-1; D might be TRBD2 (6 bases). The better agreement between TRBJ2-7 and the DNA end casts doubt on the J call. This CDR3 is 18 amino acids long. The germline V gene has CDR1 SEHNR and CDR2 FQNEAQ (reference sequence). The CDR3 nucleotides are TGTGCCAGCAAAGGACGGGGCATGGCGGGGCACTCCTACAATGAGCAGTACTTC. Amino acid sequence: CASKGRGMAGHSYNEQYF.

This clonotype has just a few counts. The chain links TRBV25-1 to TRBJ2-3; possibly TRBD2 for D (5 bases). The V and J ends lost 2 bases and 4 bases respectively, with 10 bases between them. The germline V gene has CDR1 MGHDK and CDR2 SYGVNS. The CDR3 spans 14 residues. DNA of the CDR3: TGTGCCAGCAGTGAAGAGGGTATCGCAGATACGCAGTATTTT. Translation: CASSEEGIADTQYF.